This T cell receptor beta chain was documented in a study of blood T cell repertoires in COVID-19. About the research overall: T cells, B-cell-depleted T cells, or PBMCs provided the cDNA or gDNA that served as material.

The germline V gene has CDR1 LGHNA and CDR2 YNFKEQ. The CDR3 spans 18 residues. Trimming removed 3 bases from V and 5 bases from J; junction bases left unmatched: 15. Original analysis: Reference gene primer amplification gave estimated nucleated cell counts. Repertoires were generated with immunoSEQ multiplex PCR, while TCRdb's copy carries only in-frame clones and drops some. D and trimming were read from the DNA, whereas the V and J calls and clone size are those reported in that table. The table has some 83,000 clones, roughly 79% seen once; the top ten hold 44%. Sequenced: peripheral blood. The sequence was collected from a man of 80 years or more with acute or convalescent COVID-19. This chain uses TRBV4-2 with TRBJ2-5; 10 positions agree with TRBD2. The CDR3 region has the DNA TGTGCCAGCAGCCAGGAACTAGCGGGATTAAGGAATTTGGAGACCCAGTACTTC. Encoded protein: CASSQELAGLRNLETQYF.